These 20 T cell receptor beta chains were sequenced from one sample in a study of T-cell memory formation after mild COVID-19. TCRdb used MiXCR to reprocess the 5' RACE reads, holding one entry per CDR3 protein. The table lists approximately 410,000 distinct CDR3 sequences, about 25% of them singletons. The material sequenced was PBMCs or a T cell subset sorted from them (not recorded which). The receptors stem from an adult woman who had mild COVID-19 (a few samples of this study predate the infection). Cell type and time point are not known.

This clonotype has just a few counts. V and J are TRBV28 and TRBJ2-1; no definite D call. The CDR3 totals 15 residues. Germline V gene data show CDR1 as MDHEN and CDR2 as SYDVKM. Between the trimmed V and J ends, which lost 6 bases and 1 base, there was a span of 13 bases. This CDR3 is CASSSLDGSYNEQFF. CDR3 in DNA: TGTGCCAGCAGCTCTCTTGACGGATCCTACAATGAGCAGTTCTTC.

The rearrangement links TRBV4-1 to TRBJ2-5; the D call may be TRBD1 or TRBD2 (5 bases each). V gave up 0 bases and J gave up 4 bases, with 18 bases separating them. Germline assignment: CDR1 MGHRA and CDR2 YSYEKL. This CDR3 has 17 amino acids. CDR3 in DNA: TGCGCCAGCAGCCAAGAAGCGGCAGGGCGCGGCGGAGAGACCCAGTACTTC. This gives the protein CASSQEAAGRGGETQYF.

The chain joins TRBV11-1 to TRBJ2-1, with TRBD1 as a possible D gene (6 bases). Trimming left V 6 bases short and J 8 bases short, with 20 bases between. Germline lookup yields CDR1 SGHAT and CDR2 FQDESV (reference sequence). This CDR3 region has 15 residues. The CDR3 loop reads CASSHYREHKHEQFF. CDR3 sequence (DNA): TGTGCCAGCAGTCATTACAGGGAACATAAGCATGAGCAGTTCTTC. The full variable domain, its missing parts supplied by reference TRBV11-1 and TRBJ2-1, is EAEVAQSPRYKITEKSQAVAFWCDPISGHATLYWYRQILGQGPELLVQFQDESVVDDSQLPKDRFSAERLKGVDSTLKIQPAELGDSAMYLCASSHYREHKHEQFFGPGTRLTVL.

This clonotype has more than one count but fewer than ten. This chain uses TRBV10-3 with TRBJ1-1, with 11 bases aligning to TRBD1. The J segment lost 10 bases and the V segment lost 0 bases, leaving 4 bases of the junction unmatched. This CDR3 region has 14 residues. Germline V gene data show CDR1 as ENHRY and CDR2 as SYGVKD. The CDR3 nucleotides read TGTGCCATCAGTGAGTCTGGACAGGGGGCCGGAGCTTTCTTT. Its translation: CAISESGQGAGAFF.

This clonotype came up a few times. J is TRBJ2-3 and V is TRBV4-1; the match to TRBD2 covers 9 bases. The CDR3 has 17 residues. Germline V gene lookup returns CDR1 MGHRA and CDR2 YSYEKL. V lost 1 base, J lost 4 bases, and 9 bases stayed unmatched. The CDR3 bases are TGCGCCAGCAGCCAAGTAGGACGAGCGGGGGGACCAGATACGCAGTATTTT. It translates to CASSQVGRAGGPDTQYF.

The chain carries TRBV7-9 and TRBJ1-5; D ambiguous. Trimming cost V 6 bases and J 4 bases, with 16 bases left between them. The germline gives CDR1 SEHNR, CDR2 FQNEAQ (reference sequence). This CDR3 has 15 amino acids. The CDR3 protein is CASSHYGRRNQPQHF. The CDR3 DNA reads as TGTGCCAGCAGTCATTATGGGAGGAGAAATCAGCCCCAGCATTTT. The whole variable domain, remainder taken from reference TRBV7-9 and TRBJ1-5, is DTGVSQNPRHKITKRGQNVTFRCDPISEHNRLYWYRQTLGQGPEFLTYFQNEAQLEKSRLLSDRFSAERPKGSFSTLEIQRTEQGDSAMYLCASSHYGRRNQPQHFGDGTRLSIL.

The chain joins TRBV5-1 to TRBJ1-2, with 8 bases matching TRBD1. V trimming: 4 bases; J trimming: 6 bases; junction bases outside the gene matches: 11. The V gene's germline CDR1 is SGHRS and CDR2 YFSETQ. The CDR3 length is 15 residues. CDR3 residues: CASSPLDREFDGYTF. In nucleotides, the CDR3 is TGCGCCAGCAGCCCTCTGGACAGGGAATTTGATGGCTACACCTTC.

This chain connects TRBV15 to TRBJ2-7; possibly TRBD1 or TRBD2 for D (5 bases each). The CDR3 extends over 16 amino acids. V lost 1 base and J 3 bases, leaving 16 bases between the germline ends. In germline, CDR1 is LNHNV, CDR2 YYDKDF (reference sequence). CDR3 bases: TGTGCCACCAGCAGAGTCTCGCGCCGTGGGGGCTACGAGCAGTACTTC. It specifies CATSRVSRRGGYEQYF.

This clonotype occurred a few times. This chain joins TRBV5-1 and TRBJ1-1, with a weak D call TRBD1 (6 bases). V shed 7 bases and J shed 0 bases, with 13 bases lying between them. The V gene's germline CDR1 is SGHRS and CDR2 YFSETQ. The CDR3 length is 14 residues. CDR3 DNA: TGCGCCAGCTCGAACAGGGATTTGAACACTGAAGCTTTCTTT. It translates to CASSNRDLNTEAFF.

The chain combines TRBV12-3 or TRBV12-4 with TRBJ2-1; 8 positions agree with TRBD2. There are 15 residues in the CDR3. V gave up 5 bases and J gave up 0 bases; unmatched junction bases: 3. The CDR3 coding sequence is TGTGCCAGCAGTAAGCGGGGGAGCTCCTACAATGAGCAGTTCTTC. Its translation is CASSKRGSSYNEQFF.

The V and J genes are TRBV27 and TRBJ1-2, with 7 bases lining up with TRBD1. The CDR3 sequence is 17 residues long. Trimming at V came to 3 bases and at J to 0 bases, leaving 10 bases not matched to a gene. The V gene's germline CDR1 is MNHEY and CDR2 SMNVEV (reference sequence). The CDR3 spells CASSFATGTASNYGYTF. CDR3 bases: TGTGCCAGCAGTTTCGCCACCGGGACAGCCTCTAACTATGGCTACACCTTC.

This clonotype was detected a few times. The gene calls are TRBV24-1 and TRBJ2-3, with 8 bases fitting TRBD2. Germline CDR1 and CDR2: KGHDR and SFDVKD. J lost 6 bases, V lost 7 bases, and 5 bases had no gene match. This CDR3 contains 13 residues. This chain's CDR3 is CATSGGASDTQYF. CDR3 in DNA: TGTGCCACCAGCGGGGGGGCCTCGGATACGCAGTATTTT.

This clonotype showed up just a few times. The chain combines TRBV4-1 with TRBJ2-1, with 9 bases aligning to TRBD2. This CDR3 contains 16 residues. The V segment lost 0 bases and the J segment 2 bases; nucleotides outside the gene matches: 2. CDR1 MGHRA and CDR2 YSYEKL come from the germline V gene. CDR3: CASSQEGGRAYNEQFF. The CDR3, as DNA: TGCGCCAGCAGCCAAGAAGGCGGGAGGGCCTACAATGAGCAGTTCTTC.

The table lists this clonotype with a few counts. J is TRBJ2-5 and V is TRBV25-1; D is uncertain. Germline values: CDR1 MGHDK, CDR2 SYGVNS. CDR3 length: 16 amino acids. V shed 4 bases and J shed 2 bases, with 17 bases lying between them. CDR3 sequence reads: CASSAATHGRQETQYF. The CDR3, as DNA: TGTGCCAGCAGTGCTGCGACACACGGAAGACAAGAGACCCAGTACTTC.

This chain joins TRBV2 and TRBJ2-6; 9 positions match TRBD1. The germline V gene encodes CDR1 SNHLY and CDR2 FYNNEI. The V gene end was trimmed by 6 bases and the J gene end by 0 bases; junction bases not matched to a gene: 9. The CDR3 runs 18 residues. CDR3 residues: CASRDDRGASSGANVLTF. The CDR3 nucleotides are TGTGCCAGCAGAGACGACAGGGGGGCCTCCTCTGGGGCCAACGTCCTGACTTTC. Full variable domain (missing parts from reference TRBV2 and TRBJ2-6): EPEVTQTPSHQVTQMGQEVILRCVPISNHLYFYWYRQILGQKVEFLVSFYNNEISEKSEIFDDQFSVERPDGSNFTLKIRSTKLEDSAMYFCASRDDRGASSGANVLTFGAGSRLTVL.

This clonotype appeared a few times. The rearrangement links TRBV30 to TRBJ2-1; perhaps D is TRBD1 or TRBD2 (5 bases each). V was pared by 2 bases and J by 8 bases, with 22 bases between. The CDR3 covers 16 residues. Per the germline V gene, CDR1 is GTSNPN and CDR2 is SVGIG (reference sequence). CDR3 region: CAWSTPYGASSDEQFF. The CDR3 DNA reads as TGTGCCTGGAGTACGCCCTACGGGGCGAGTTCCGATGAGCAGTTCTTC. The entire variable domain, with the rest obtained from reference TRBV30 and TRBJ2-1, is as follows: SQTIHQWPATLVQPVGSPLSLECTVEGTSNPNLYWYRQAAGRGLQLLFYSVGIGQISSEVPQNLSASRPQDRQFILSSKKLLLSDSGFYLCAWSTPYGASSDEQFFGPGTRLTVL.

J is TRBJ2-3 and V is TRBV27; D remains unclear. Germline CDR1 and CDR2: MNHEY and SMNVEV (reference sequence). V lost 5 bases and J lost 10, with 16 bases in between. The CDR3 has 13 residues. CDR3 nucleotides: TGTGCCAGCAGTCTACTACCAGCCGGCTCGCAGTATTTT. Its translation: CASSLLPAGSQYF.

This clonotype turned up a few times. V usage is TRBV2 and J usage is TRBJ1-6; D gene ambiguous. Trimming removed 6 bases at V and 6 bases at J, with 15 bases between. Per the germline V gene, CDR1 is SNHLY and CDR2 is FYNNEI. The length of the CDR3 is 15 residues. The CDR3 DNA sequence: TGTGCCAGCAGGGACGTCGAACCCGGTAATTCACCCCTCCACTTT. Translation: CASRDVEPGNSPLHF.

This clonotype was observed a few times. CDR3 loop: CASSLVPSGSRETQYF. The CDR3 bases are TGCGCCAGCAGCTTGGTGCCTAGCGGGAGCCGAGAGACCCAGTACTTC. The gene calls are TRBV5-1 and TRBJ2-5; the match to TRBD2 covers 10 bases. Germline CDR1 and CDR2: SGHRS and YFSETQ. This CDR3 contains 16 residues. Germline trimming cut 0 bases from V and 4 bases from J; bases unmatched to any gene: 6.

The V and J genes are TRBV7-2 and TRBJ2-7, with TRBD1 matching over 9 bases. V dropped 5 bases and J dropped 3; count of bases not matched to a gene: 8. This CDR3 has 15 amino acids. Germline V gene lookup returns CDR1 SGHTA and CDR2 FQGNSA. CDR3 bases: TGTGCCAGCAGCATAGACAGGGGGGATTACTACGAGCAGTACTTC. This sequence encodes CASSIDRGDYYEQYF.